The present T cell receptor beta chain was sequenced within a study of shared clonotypes between healthy human individuals. About the study: Used for every donor were three CD4 naive, three CD4 memory, two CD8 naive and one CD8 memory plate. General study points: Compared with memory subsets, naive subsets generally had larger estimated richness. Specimens sampled were limited to blood, with tissue repertoires likely differing.

After removal of 4 bases from V and 4 bases from J, the junction contained 9 bases not matched to a gene. The CDR3 runs 15 residues. CDR1 GTSNPN and CDR2 SVGIG come from the germline V gene (reference sequence). As for this clone: Its target is unknown.

It was at deep level that the assay was run. The assay was immunoSEQ multiplex PCR, and TCRdb's table has in-frame clones only and misses some. The data contain about 1 million clones, around four fifths of them singletons. This receptor was obtained from a man in his late teens or twenties in good health. Sequenced sample: memory CD4+ T cells sorted from blood. Described subset: CD45RA-negative fraction. V usage is TRBV30 and J usage is TRBJ1-4; 7 bases map to TRBD1. The chain's CDR3 is CAWNPGQTFNEKLFF. CDR3 DNA: TGTGCCTGGAATCCGGGACAGACCTTTAATGAAAAACTGTTTTTT.